The rows below give T cell receptor beta chains drawn from one sample of a study of PD-1 blockade in mismatch repair-deficient tumors. Clones were sequenced by immunoSEQ multiplex PCR, and TCRdb holds only the in-frame ones, with some missing. The sample holds roughly 120,000 clones; about 74% are singletons and the top ten take 4% to 5%. Specimen: peripheral blood, collected about 60 weeks after starting pembrolizumab. Receptors were obtained from an adult with mismatch repair-deficient cancer. Each CDR3 is given with its conserved first and last residue. A D gene is named only where the DNA matches it firmly. Rows may omit the clone size; those that give it use once, few, many or a size class.

v_gene	abundance	d_gene	j_gene	CDR3aa	CDR3nt
TRBV6-5	.	TRBD1	TRBJ1-2	CASSYADRGGDGYTF	TGTGCCAGCAGTTACGCCGACAGGGGCGGAGATGGCTACACCTTC
TRBV23-1	.	.	TRBJ2-4	CASSQSNSVQYF	TGCGCCAGCAGTCAATCAAACAGTGTTCAGTACTTC
TRBV5-4	once	TRBD1	TRBJ2-7	CASSLTGTGNGEQYF	TGTGCCAGCAGCCTAACCGGGACAGGGAATGGGGAGCAGTACTTC
TRBV9	.	.	TRBJ1-1	CASSVGPGTEAFF	TGTGCCAGCAGCGTAGGGCCTGGCACTGAAGCTTTCTTT
TRBV4-1	few	.	TRBJ2-7	CASSQAPLGPYEQYF	TGCGCCAGCAGCCAAGCACCCCTCGGCCCCTACGAGCAGTACTTC
TRBV19	.	TRBD1	TRBJ2-2	CASRKGTGNTGELFF	TGTGCCAGTAGGAAAGGGACAGGGAACACCGGGGAGCTGTTTTTT
TRBV19	.	.	TRBJ2-5	CASSPGAVWETQYF	TGTGCCAGTAGTCCAGGGGCCGTGTGGGAGACCCAGTACTTC
TRBV11-1	.	TRBD1	TRBJ1-1	CASRSTGMGTEAFF	TGTGCCAGCAGGTCGACAGGGATGGGTACTGAAGCTTTCTTT
TRBV5-1	.	TRBD2	TRBJ2-3	CASREGLAADTQYF	TGCGCCAGCAGAGAGGGACTAGCGGCAGATACGCAGTATTTT
TRBV6-4	.	TRBD1	TRBJ2-1	CASRGTGTYNEQFF	TGTGCCAGCAGGGGGACAGGTACCTACAATGAGCAGTTCTTC
TRBV19	few	.	TRBJ1-2	CASRGGNGYTF	TGTGCCAGTAGAGGGGGTAACGGCTACACCTTC
TRBV28	.	.	TRBJ1-2	CASSLSGRNYGYTF	TGTGCCAGCAGTTTATCTGGCAGGAACTATGGCTACACCTTC
TRBV4-1	.	TRBD1	TRBJ1-1	CASSQSGRGETEAFF	TGCGCCAGCAGCCAATCCGGCAGGGGGGAAACTGAAGCTTTCTTT
TRBV29-1	.	.	TRBJ2-5	CSVEDSGETQYF	TGCAGCGTTGAGGACTCGGGGGAGACCCAGTACTTC
TRBV7-8	.	TRBD2	TRBJ2-3	CASSLAGGPSDTQYF	TGTGCCAGCAGCTTAGCGGGAGGGCCCTCAGATACGCAGTATTTT
TRBV30	once	TRBD1	TRBJ1-2	CAWSPPGGTYGYTF	TGTGCCTGGAGTCCCCCAGGGGGGACCTATGGCTACACCTTC
TRBV4-2	.	TRBD2	TRBJ2-2	CASSPGLAGAHYGGELFF	TGTGCCAGCAGCCCCGGGTTAGCGGGAGCTCATTATGGCGGGGAGCTGTTTTTT
TRBV5-5	.	.	TRBJ2-2	CASSLDIPGELFF	TGTGCCAGCAGCTTGGACATCCCCGGGGAGCTGTTTTTT
TRBV5-6	few	.	TRBJ1-2	CASSLVGGNMGGYTF	TGTGCCAGCAGCTTGGTGGGGGGAAACATGGGTGGCTACACCTTC
TRBV30	.	TRBD2	TRBJ2-7	CAWSVKRDKPEQYF	TGTGCCTGGAGTGTTAAGCGGGATAAGCCCGAGCAGTACTTC
TRBV6-1	.	TRBD1	TRBJ1-1	CASSGRWGQTPKAFF	TGTGCCAGCAGTGGGAGATGGGGACAGACGCCAAAAGCTTTCTTT
TRBV19	.	.	TRBJ2-7	CASSIKGGYEQYF	TGTGCCAGTAGTATCAAGGGTGGGTACGAGCAGTACTTC
TRBV12-5	.	.	TRBJ2-3	CASGLVRAEGTDTQYF	TGTGCTAGTGGTTTGGTAAGGGCCGAAGGCACAGATACGCAGTATTTT
TRBV19	.	TRBD1	TRBJ2-5	CASRGQGMGETQYF	TGTGCCAGTAGGGGACAGGGGATGGGAGAGACCCAGTACTTC
TRBV15	.	.	TRBJ1-3	CATSRDGTAGNTIYF	TGTGCCACCAGCAGAGATGGAACGGCTGGAAACACCATATATTTT
TRBV7-3	.	TRBD1	TRBJ2-7	CASSLDRGPHHEQYF	TGTGCCAGCAGCCTCGACAGGGGACCACACCACGAGCAGTACTTC
TRBV2	.	TRBD2	TRBJ2-2	CASRMGLAGVNTGELFF	TGTGCCAGCAGGATGGGACTAGCGGGAGTAAACACCGGGGAGCTGTTTTTT
TRBV7-6	.	.	TRBJ2-5	CASSFLSRGETQYF	TGTGCCAGCAGCTTTCTATCCCGAGGAGAGACCCAGTACTTC
TRBV9	.	.	TRBJ2-1	CASSVEDRSNEQFF	TGTGCCAGCAGCGTAGAGGACAGATCCAACGAGCAGTTCTTC
TRBV6-5	.	.	TRBJ1-1	CASRWVAGTEAFF	TGTGCCAGCAGGTGGGTCGCGGGCACTGAAGCTTTCTTT
TRBV19	.	.	TRBJ1-2	CASSRPTGLNYGYTF	TGTGCCAGTAGTAGACCGACAGGCCTTAACTATGGCTACACCTTC
TRBV6-6	.	TRBD2	TRBJ2-1	CASSSSGANNEQFF	TGTGCCAGCAGTTCTAGCGGGGCCAACAATGAGCAGTTCTTC
TRBV5-3	.	TRBD2	TRBJ2-1	CASSRSGTYNEQFF	TGTGCCAGCAGCAGGAGCGGGACCTACAATGAGCAGTTCTTC
TRBV30	.	.	TRBJ2-7	CAWSRVSYEQYF	TGTGCCTGGAGTCGGGTCTCCTACGAGCAGTACTTC
TRBV27	many	TRBD2	TRBJ2-1	CASRKAGAHYNEQFF	TGTGCCAGCCGTAAGGCGGGAGCACACTACAATGAGCAGTTCTTC
TRBV7-3	many	.	TRBJ1-2	CASSLDPTNYGYTF	TGTGCCAGCAGCTTAGACCCGACGAACTATGGCTACACCTTC
TRBV6-1	.	TRBD1	TRBJ2-7	CASSEGTGGGYEQYF	TGTGCCAGCAGTGAGGGGACAGGGGGAGGCTACGAGCAGTACTTC
TRBV21-1	.	.	TRBJ1-3	CASSKADSNLGNTIYF	TGTGCCAGCAGCAAAGCGGACAGCAACCTTGGAAACACCATATATTTT